The entry below describes one T cell receptor beta chain. The germline V gene encodes CDR1 SGHKS and CDR2 YYEKEE (reference sequence). Trimming took 1 base from V and 0 from J, leaving 8 bases between them. The CDR3 covers 15 residues. Authors' processing steps: Reference gene primer amplification in the assay estimated nucleated cell counts. Only in-frame clones appear in the TCRdb table, and some are missing; sequencing was by immunoSEQ multiplex PCR. V, J and clone size are those of that table, while D and trimming were read from the DNA. The table lists around 150,000 clones, around 77% of them singletons. The entry originates in a study of blood T cell repertoires in COVID-19. Study-level background: Sites in the United States, Italy and Spain provided acute and convalescent COVID-19 samples. In each case, the material was cDNA or gDNA derived from T cells, B-cell-depleted T cells, or PBMCs.

Material: peripheral blood. The TCR was taken from a man in his fifties with active or convalescent COVID-19. This rearrangement joins TRBV5-5 to TRBJ1-5; weak D call: TRBD1 (5 bases). In DNA form, the CDR3 reads TGTGCCAGCAGCTTGCAGGGCCTTAGCAATCAGCCCCAGCATTTT. Its translation is CASSLQGLSNQPQHF.